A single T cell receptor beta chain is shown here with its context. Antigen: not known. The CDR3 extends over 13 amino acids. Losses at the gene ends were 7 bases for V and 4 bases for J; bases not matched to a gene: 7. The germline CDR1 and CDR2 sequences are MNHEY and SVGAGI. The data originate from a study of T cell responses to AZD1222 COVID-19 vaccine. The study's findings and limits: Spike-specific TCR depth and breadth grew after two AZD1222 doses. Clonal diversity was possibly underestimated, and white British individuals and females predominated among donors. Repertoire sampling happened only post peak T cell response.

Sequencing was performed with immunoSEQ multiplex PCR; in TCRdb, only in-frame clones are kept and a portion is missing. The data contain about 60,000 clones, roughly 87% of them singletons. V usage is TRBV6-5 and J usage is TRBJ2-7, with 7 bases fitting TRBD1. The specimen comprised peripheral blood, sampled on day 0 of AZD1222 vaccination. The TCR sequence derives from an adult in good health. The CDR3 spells CASTRQGNYEQYF. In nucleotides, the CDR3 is TGTGCCAGCACGAGACAGGGAAATTACGAGCAGTACTTC.